This T cell receptor (beta chain) was obtained from a study of T cell repertoires in cytomegalovirus infection. Study summary: Peptides in the study included HLA-C-restricted and HLA-B-restricted CMV epitopes. Public TCR beta signatures indicated both CMV infection and matching HLA type.

Study-level findings and limits: Frequencies of public TCR beta families were cumulated, and this identified carriers of CMV plus the relevant HLA. The ex vivo response was dominated by HLA-C-restricted CMV-specific TCR beta clonotypes.

As regards this clonotype: Its antigen remains unidentified.

TCRdb re-analysed the reads in MiXCR, keeping a single row per CDR3 protein. The table lists some 900,000 distinct CDR3 sequences, less than 35% of them singletons. This TCR was recovered from a human donor in good health (CMV status not recorded). Some clones in this sample may be carry-over from other donors' samples. Source: cultured CD8+ T cells from PBMCs, taken from culture after CMV antigen stimulation.

CDR3 coding DNA: TGTGCCACCGGGCAAGAGGACAGGCTTTATGGCGGGGAGCTGTTTTTT. Its translation: CATGQEDRLYGGELFF. The chain joins TRBV24-1 to TRBJ2-2, with 7 bases aligning to TRBD1. Germline-derived CDR1 and CDR2 are KGHDR and SFDVKD. V shed 9 bases, J shed 7 bases, and the junction held 16 bases outside the gene matches. The CDR3 is 16 amino acids.